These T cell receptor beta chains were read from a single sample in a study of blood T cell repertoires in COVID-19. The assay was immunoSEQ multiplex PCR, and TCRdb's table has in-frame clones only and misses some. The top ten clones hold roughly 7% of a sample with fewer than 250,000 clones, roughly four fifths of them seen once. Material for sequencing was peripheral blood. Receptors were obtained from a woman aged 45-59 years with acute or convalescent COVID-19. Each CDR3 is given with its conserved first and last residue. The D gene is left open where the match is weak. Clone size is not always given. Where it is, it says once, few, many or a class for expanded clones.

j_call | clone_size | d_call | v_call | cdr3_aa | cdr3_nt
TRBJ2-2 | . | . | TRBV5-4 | CASSLGQKNTGELFF | TGTGCCAGCAGCTTGGGACAGAAGAACACCGGGGAGCTGTTTTTT
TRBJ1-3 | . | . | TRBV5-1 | CASSPTQGGGNTIYF | TGCGCCAGCAGCCCTACGCAGGGAGGTGGAAACACCATATATTTT
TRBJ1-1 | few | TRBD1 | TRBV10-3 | CAISRGQGIDKDAFF | TGTGCCATCAGCCGCGGACAGGGGATAGACAAGGATGCTTTCTTT
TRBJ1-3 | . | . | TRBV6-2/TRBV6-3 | CASSSSMARGSGNTIYF | TGTGCCAGCAGTTCATCGATGGCCAGGGGATCTGGAAACACCATATATTTT
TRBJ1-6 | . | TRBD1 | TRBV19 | CASRGTGENSPLHF | TGTGCCAGTAGGGGGACAGGGGAAAATTCACCCCTCCACTTT
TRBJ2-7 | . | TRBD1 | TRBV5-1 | CASSQGQDPYEQYF | TGCGCCAGCAGCCAAGGACAGGATCCCTACGAGCAGTACTTC
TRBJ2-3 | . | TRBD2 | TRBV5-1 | CASSLGLDSDTQYF | TGCGCCAGCAGCCTCGGACTAGACTCAGATACGCAGTATTTT
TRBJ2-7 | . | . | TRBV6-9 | CASSSPPGHFYEQYF | TGTGCCAGCAGTTCCCCACCGGGACATTTCTACGAGCAGTACTTC
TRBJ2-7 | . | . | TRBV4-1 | CASSPTGSLWEQYF | TGCGCCAGCAGCCCTACCGGGTCCCTCTGGGAGCAGTACTTC
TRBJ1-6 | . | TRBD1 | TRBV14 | CASSLYGAGGDSPLHF | TGTGCCAGCAGCCTCTACGGGGCAGGGGGTGATTCACCCCTCCACTTT
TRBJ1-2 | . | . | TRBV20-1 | CSARNRSSYTF | TGCAGTGCTAGGAACAGGTCTAGCTACACCTTC
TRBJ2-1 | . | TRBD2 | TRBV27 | CASRQAGSSYNEQFF | TGTGCCAGCAGGCAAGCGGGGAGCTCCTACAATGAGCAGTTCTTC
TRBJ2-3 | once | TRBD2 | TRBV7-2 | CASSAGTSGGAEYTQYF | TGTGCCAGCAGCGCTGGGACTAGCGGGGGGGCCGAGTATACGCAGTATTTT
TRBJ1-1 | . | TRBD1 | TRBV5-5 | CASSDDRAVNTEAFF | TGTGCCAGCAGCGATGACAGGGCGGTGAACACTGAAGCTTTCTTT
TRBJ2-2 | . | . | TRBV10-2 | CASLGWGITGELFF | TGCGCCAGCCTGGGATGGGGCATCACCGGGGAGCTGTTTTTT
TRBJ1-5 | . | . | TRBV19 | CASRDSWGGNQPQHF | TGTGCCAGTAGAGACAGCTGGGGTGGCAATCAGCCCCAGCATTTT
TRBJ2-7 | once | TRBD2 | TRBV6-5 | CASSRSGVYEQYF | TGTGCCAGCAGTCGAAGCGGGGTTTACGAGCAGTACTTC
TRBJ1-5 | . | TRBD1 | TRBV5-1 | CASSLGTGISNQPQHF | TGCGCCAGCAGCTTGGGGACAGGAATAAGCAATCAGCCCCAGCATTTT
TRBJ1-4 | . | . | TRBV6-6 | CASSYPEDNEKLFF | TGTGCCAGCAGTTACCCAGAAGATAATGAAAAACTGTTTTTT
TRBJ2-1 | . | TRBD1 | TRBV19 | CASTGPGTGWNEQFF | TGTGCCAGTACCGGTCCCGGGACAGGGTGGAATGAGCAGTTCTTC
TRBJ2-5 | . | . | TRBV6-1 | CASSDGTRQETQYF | TGTGCCAGCAGTGACGGGACAAGACAAGAGACCCAGTACTTC
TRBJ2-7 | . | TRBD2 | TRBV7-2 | CASSLERGAHEQYF | TGTGCCAGCAGCTTAGAGCGGGGCGCCCACGAGCAGTACTTC